These T cell receptor beta chains were read from a single sample in a study of blood T cell repertoires in COVID-19. TCRdb's table, derived via immunoSEQ multiplex PCR, lists solely in-frame clones and lacks some. This table has 150,000 or so clones, 80% to 90% appearing once. Sequencing used peripheral blood. These receptors all come from a woman in her thirties or forties with acute or convalescent COVID-19. CDR3s include the opening cysteine and the closing phenylalanine or tryptophan. A D gene is named only where the DNA matches it firmly. Clone size, where shown, is once, few, many, or a class for clones that have expanded.

j_call d_call v_call clone_size cdr3_nt cdr3_aa
TRBJ2-1 NA TRBV5-1 NA TGCGCCAGCAGTGACAGCTACAATGAGCAGTTCTTC CASSDSYNEQFF
TRBJ2-1 TRBD2 TRBV27 NA TGTGCCAGCAGACTAGCGCTTAATGAGCAGTTCTTC CASRLALNEQFF
TRBJ2-6 NA TRBV30 NA TGTGCCTGGACCGTCTCTGGGGCCAACGTCCTGACTTTC CAWTVSGANVLTF
TRBJ2-1 TRBD2 TRBV19 NA TGTGCCACCGAACTAGCGGGGTTATTTGTTCTCGACTACAATGAGCAGTTCTTC CATELAGLFVLDYNEQFF
TRBJ1-4 NA TRBV2 NA TGTGCCAGCAGTGAAGACGGACAGTTTAATGAAAAACTGTTTTTT CASSEDGQFNEKLFF
TRBJ1-1 NA TRBV11-2 NA TGTGCCAGCAGCTTAGATCTAAGCCCTGAAGCTTTCTTT CASSLDLSPEAFF
TRBJ2-2 NA TRBV5-6 NA TGTGCCAGCAGTTATGGTCGGGGACTGAGCACCGGGGAGCTGTTTTTT CASSYGRGLSTGELFF
TRBJ1-1 NA TRBV2 NA TGTGCCAGCAGGGGGGCAAACACTGAAGCTTTCTTT CASRGANTEAFF
TRBJ2-1 TRBD2 TRBV6-5 NA TGTGCCAGCAGTTCCCGCGGGAGGGCTCCCAATGAGCAGTTCTTC CASSSRGRAPNEQFF
TRBJ1-4 NA TRBV5-1 once TGCGCCAGCAGCTTTTCGGGGAGACTGTTTTTT CASSFSGRLFF
TRBJ1-6 TRBD1 TRBV25-1 NA TGTGCCAGCAGTGAATTCGGGACAGGGAATTCACCCCTCCACTTT CASSEFGTGNSPLHF
TRBJ1-6 NA TRBV5-8 NA TGTGCCAGCAGCTTGGGTGGGACTTATAATTCACCCCTCCACTTT CASSLGGTYNSPLHF
TRBJ1-6 NA TRBV19 NA TGTGCCAGTAGCTCTTCTCATTCACCCCTCCACTTT CASSSSHSPLHF
TRBJ2-5 TRBD1 TRBV13 NA TGTGCCAGCAGCTACGCCTCAGGGGGTAGAGAGACCCAGTACTTC CASSYASGGRETQYF
TRBJ1-6 NA TRBV7-9 NA TGTGCCAGCAGCTTGGGGGGGATCGGTTCACCCCTCCACTTT CASSLGGIGSPLHF
TRBJ2-5 TRBD1 TRBV18 NA TGTGCCAGCTCACCAATCACGACAGGGGTTGGGGAGACCCAGTACTTC CASSPITTGVGETQYF
TRBJ2-4 NA TRBV5-6 NA TGTGCCAGCAGCTTCGGAGGGGTTGGAAACATTCAGTACTTC CASSFGGVGNIQYF
TRBJ1-4 TRBD1 TRBV16 NA TGTGCCAGCAGCCAAGTCGCAGGGGGGACTAATGAAAAACTGTTTTTT CASSQVAGGTNEKLFF
TRBJ2-7 NA TRBV28 NA TGTGCCAGCAGTTCTCCAGGGGCGGGGGCCTCCTACGAGCAGTACTTC CASSSPGAGASYEQYF
TRBJ2-2 TRBD2 TRBV2 NA TGTGCCAGCAGTGAAACTAGCGGGAGGCCCACCGGGGAGCTGTTTTTT CASSETSGRPTGELFF
TRBJ1-2 TRBD1 TRBV7-9 NA TGTGCCAGCAGCTCACAGGGGGCAAGAGGCTACACCTTC CASSSQGARGYTF
TRBJ2-1 TRBD1 TRBV5-8 few TGTGCCAGCAGCTTCCACAGGGGTTCCGATGAGCAGTTCTTC CASSFHRGSDEQFF
TRBJ1-2 NA TRBV10-3 NA TGTGCCATCAGTGGAGGGAATTATGGCTACACCTTC CAISGGNYGYTF
TRBJ2-5 TRBD1 TRBV30 once TGTGCCTGGAGTGTGGACAGGGGGGAGACCCAGTACTTC CAWSVDRGETQYF
TRBJ2-3 TRBD2 TRBV2 NA TGTGCCAGCAGCCCTAGGCCGGGGGGAATCACAGATACGCAGTATTTT CASSPRPGGITDTQYF
TRBJ2-1 NA TRBV9 NA TGTGCCAGCAGCCCCCCGACTAGACCCACCTACAATGAGCAGTTCTTC CASSPPTRPTYNEQFF
TRBJ2-1 NA TRBV11-2 NA TGTGCCAGCACCCTTACAGGGCAGGGCGGGTTTTATGAGCAGTTCTTC CASTLTGQGGFYEQFF
TRBJ2-7 NA TRBV7-8 NA TGTGCCAGCAGCTTAGCGCGCGGCTACGAGCAGTACTTC CASSLARGYEQYF
TRBJ2-7 TRBD1 TRBV24-1 NA TGTGCCACCAGTGATAAATACGGGACAGAATATTACTACGAGCAGTACTTC CATSDKYGTEYYYEQYF
TRBJ2-1 NA TRBV19 NA TGTGCCAGTAGTATAGCTCTAGATGAGCAGTTCTTC CASSIALDEQFF
TRBJ2-7 NA TRBV25-1 NA TGTGCCAGCAGTGAATTTTACAGTACCTACGAGCAGTACTTC CASSEFYSTYEQYF
TRBJ1-5 TRBD1 TRBV11-2 few TGTGCCAGCAGCTTAGGACAGGGGGGCAATCAGCCCCAGCATTTT CASSLGQGGNQPQHF
TRBJ2-1 NA TRBV5-6 NA TGTGCCAGCAGCTTGCCTCCCAATGAGCAGTTCTTC CASSLPPNEQFF
TRBJ2-7 NA TRBV19 NA TGTGCCAGTAGTATTGGAGTGTTGCTCTACTTC CASSIGVLLYF
TRBJ2-2 NA TRBV27 few TGTGCCAGCAGTTTACGGGGCGGGGAGCTGTTTTTT CASSLRGGELFF
TRBJ1-2 NA TRBV7-9 NA TGTGCCAGCAGCATAACCACAGTTAACTATGGCTACACCTTC CASSITTVNYGYTF
TRBJ1-5 NA TRBV23-1 NA TGCGCCAGCAGTCATCCCCGCTGGAGACAGCTCAATCAGCCCCAGCATTTT CASSHPRWRQLNQPQHF
TRBJ2-2 NA TRBV9 NA TGTGCCAGCAGCGTGGGTCAGGGGCCCGGGGAGCTGTTTTTT CASSVGQGPGELFF
TRBJ2-2 TRBD2 TRBV2 NA TGTGCCAGCAGTTCCGATAGCGGGAGAGTCGGGTTGAGCACCGGGGAGCTGTTTTTT CASSSDSGRVGLSTGELFF
TRBJ1-2 TRBD1 TRBV7-2 NA TGTGCCAGCAGGCGGGACAGGGGCGAGAACTATGGCTACACCTTC CASRRDRGENYGYTF
TRBJ2-1 NA TRBV7-6 NA TGTGCCAGCAGCTTGGGTCGGGAAATGAGACGGGAGAATGAGCAGTTCTTC CASSLGREMRRENEQFF
TRBJ2-7 TRBD1 TRBV13 NA TGTGCCAGCAGCTTTGGACAGGGCGAGCAGTACTTC CASSFGQGEQYF
TRBJ2-7 TRBD1 TRBV24-1 NA TGTGCCACCAGTGATGCCCCGGGACAGGGGTACGAGCAGTACTTC CATSDAPGQGYEQYF
TRBJ2-1 TRBD1 TRBV5-1 NA TGCGCCAGCAGCTTGGGACAGGGGGGGTGGAATGAGCAGTTCTTC CASSLGQGGWNEQFF
TRBJ2-7 NA TRBV7-3 NA TGTGCCAGCAGCTTAACCCCGACAGTTCCCTACGAGCAGTACTTC CASSLTPTVPYEQYF
TRBJ2-2 TRBD2 TRBV7-9 NA TGTGCCAGCAGCTCGGATCTAGCGGGGGCCGGGGAGCTGTTTTTT CASSSDLAGAGELFF
TRBJ2-1 TRBD2 TRBV28 NA TGTGCCAGCAGTTCTCGAGGGGTTCTAGCGGGGGGCACAAACAATGAGCAGTTCTTC CASSSRGVLAGGTNNEQFF
TRBJ1-4 NA TRBV6-5 NA TGTGCCAGCAGTTACTCCTCCGGGGCCAGGGGTGAAAAACTGTTTTTT CASSYSSGARGEKLFF
TRBJ2-1 NA TRBV6-5 NA TGTGCCAGCAAATGGGGGGGCGACGAACCTAGGGTCTTC CASKWGGDEPRVF
TRBJ2-1 TRBD1 TRBV7-9 NA TGTGCCAGCAGCTTACTGGGACAGGGGCCCTACAATGAGCAGTTCTTC CASSLLGQGPYNEQFF
TRBJ1-5 TRBD1 TRBV7-8 NA TGTGCCAGCAGCTTGGCGGGACAGGGGGCGAGGCAGCCCCAGCATTTT CASSLAGQGARQPQHF